This T cell receptor (beta chain) derives from a study of CD8 T cells in ankylosing spondylitis (dated by TCRdb to about 2017). Background on the whole study: The study profiled T cell receptor beta repertoires in healthy donors and ankylosing spondylitis patients to find disease-linked TCR variants. Peripheral blood samples were taken, and synovial fluid was additionally collected from ankylosing spondylitis patients. In total, the full study cohort was made up of some 110 healthy donors and about two dozen ankylosing spondylitis patients.

The CDR3 covers 14 residues, taking in both the cysteine and the phenylalanine. The retained sequence is limited to the CDR3, 42 bases, with the frame set at the first base. Relative to germline, V is 1 base shorter and J is 9 bases shorter, with 10 bases between their ends. Per the germline V gene, SGHTA is the CDR1 and FQGNSA is the CDR2. Findings and caveats that apply to the study as a whole: The disease-linked clones had a CD8+ phenotype and were found at relatively low frequencies in peripheral blood. A TCR beta motif made up of fewer than 10 highly homologous amino acid variants appeared to be characteristic of blood from ankylosing spondylitis patients. Significant enrichment of the disease-linked clones was reported in matched synovial fluid samples from ankylosing spondylitis patients. Some of the motif variants had been reported before in the synovial fluid and blood of reactive arthritis patients, a finding that suggests common disease-initiation mechanisms.

This clonotype has only a few counts. Its antigen is not yet known. Base qualities are not at hand, and no much larger clone is one base apart. The listed sequencing device is Illumina HiSeq 2500. TCR beta libraries were prepared by quantitative 5'-RACE with molecular barcodes. The authors processed their data as follows. Disease-linked TCR variants were identified with a new computational method built on a probabilistic model of VDJ rearrangement. TCRdb took the public reads, trimmed them with fastp at Q25, ran MiXCR for clone calling and kept in-frame beta chains. Identical CDR3 proteins give one entry, which carries the most common genes and DNA. These V and J calls rely on TCRdb rather than the paper's analysis. This sample comprises roughly 490,000 distinct CDR3 sequences, roughly 5% of them detected only once. The ten largest clonotypes hold around 3.4% of the sample.

The receptor was isolated from a male donor with ankylosing spondylitis. The sample was blood, either unsorted or a sorted T cell fraction (not recorded which). The rearrangement joined TRBV7-2 to TRBJ1-6, with the D gene call left open. CDR3 reads: CASSLGGWRSPLHF. The sequenced DNA: TGTGCCAGCAGCTTAGGAGGGTGGCGTTCACCCCTCCACTTT. Beyond the CDR3, the reference TRBV7-2 and TRBJ1-6 genes provide the residues; the full variable domain reads: GAGVSQSPSNKVTEKGKDVELRCDPISGHTALYWYRQSLGQGLEFLIYFQGNSAPDKSGLPSDRFSAERTGGSVSTLTIQRTQQEDSAVYLCASSLGGWRSPLHFGNGTRLTVT.